Each of the 17 T cell receptor beta chains below was sequenced from the same sample in a study of T cells in Graves' hyperthyroidism and ophthalmopathy. RNA transcripts served as the template for amplifying TCR beta CDR3 regions. Researchers ran a first-round RT-PCR on the TCR CDR3 using the HTBI primer set. Using its own MiXCR run on the multiplex PCR reads, TCRdb lists one record per CDR3 protein. This table has about 400,000 distinct CDR3 sequences, under 15% appearing once. The specimen sequenced was blood. Source of these receptors: a woman younger than 45 with Graves' hyperthyroidism.

This rearrangement joins TRBV6-2 or TRBV6-3 to TRBJ2-7; 9 bases map to TRBD1. The germline CDR1 and CDR2 sequences are MNHEY and SVGEGT. The CDR3 contains 15 residues. V shed 6 bases, J shed 5 bases, and the junction held 11 bases outside the gene matches. The CDR3 loop reads CASSRGQGTRNEQYF. CDR3 coding DNA: TGTGCCAGCAGCAGAGGACAGGGGACGAGAAACGAGCAGTACTTC.

The chain links TRBV10-1 to TRBJ2-1, with 7 bases identical to TRBD2. With 1 base clipped from V and 6 bases from J, the junction kept 6 bases outside the gene matches. This CDR3 comprises 15 residues. The V gene's germline CDR1 is WNHNN and CDR2 SYGVQD (reference sequence). The CDR3 reads CASSEWSGEINEQFF. CDR3 in DNA: TGCGCCAGCAGTGAGTGGAGCGGGGAAATCAATGAGCAGTTCTTC.

This clonotype was seen only a few times. J is TRBJ2-1 and V is TRBV29-1, with a weak D call TRBD2 (6 bases). Trimming shortened V by 3 bases and J by 4 bases, and 10 bases separated the two germline ends. The CDR3 consists of 13 residues. Germline assignment: CDR1 SQVTM and CDR2 ANQGSEA. The CDR3 DNA sequence: TGCAGCGTTGACGGCGGGGAATACAATGAGCAGTTCTTC. The encoded protein is CSVDGGEYNEQFF.

This clonotype was seen repeatedly, ten times or more. This chain uses TRBV5-1 with TRBJ2-1; D unresolved. This CDR3 comprises 12 residues. Germline V CDR1 and CDR2: SGHRS, YFSETQ. The V end lost 4 bases, the J end lost 7 bases, and 9 bases lay between the germline ends. DNA for the CDR3: TGCGCCAGCAGCGACGGGCGGAATGAGCAGTTCTTC. Encoded protein: CASSDGRNEQFF.

This clonotype showed up many times. This chain connects TRBV5-1 to TRBJ1-1; 7 bases match TRBD1. Trimming removed 8 bases from V and 1 base from J; junction bases left unmatched: 11. The CDR3 spans 15 residues. Germline V gene data show CDR1 as SGHRS and CDR2 as YFSETQ. For the CDR3, the DNA is TGCGCCAGTACTCGGGACAGCCTTAGGAACACTGAAGCTTTCTTT. Translated, it gives CASTRDSLRNTEAFF.

This clonotype has a handful of counts. V is TRBV19 and J is TRBJ2-7; D might be TRBD1 (6 bases). V shed 8 bases and J shed 0 bases, with 14 bases lying between them. This CDR3 is 14 amino acids long. Germline CDR1 reads LNHDA; CDR2 reads SQIVND (reference sequence). CDR3 coding DNA: TGTGCCAGTGGTACGACAGGAACCTCCTACGAGCAGTACTTC. It specifies CASGTTGTSYEQYF.

The table lists this clonotype with many counts. V gene TRBV28 combines with J gene TRBJ1-1; the D is unclear. Trimming removed 1 base from V and 2 bases from J, with 8 bases in between. The CDR3 is 14 amino acids. Germline values: CDR1 MDHEN, CDR2 SYDVKM. CDR3 sequence reads: CASSLYSLNTEAFF. The CDR3 DNA reads as TGTGCCAGCAGTTTATACAGTTTAAACACTGAAGCTTTCTTT.

V gene TRBV6-1 combines with J gene TRBJ2-7, with D possibly being TRBD2 (5 bases). This CDR3 has 17 amino acids. Trimming took off 1 base at V and 0 bases at J, with 16 bases between the two ends. From germline, CDR1 is MNHNS and CDR2 SASEGT. The CDR3 DNA sequence: TGTGCCAGCAGTGAAGATGGTTGGATGGGGAGCTCCTACGAGCAGTACTTC. This codes for CASSEDGWMGSSYEQYF.

There are a few counts of this clonotype. This chain links TRBV19 with TRBJ2-7, with 12 positions matching TRBD2. Germline V gene sequence: CDR1 LNHDA, CDR2 SQIVND (reference sequence). With V trimmed by 7 bases and J by 0 bases, 10 bases remained unmatched. The CDR3 loop spans 17 amino acids. The CDR3 region is CASKPSGRAGDSYEQYF. The CDR3 DNA sequence: TGTGCCAGTAAGCCTAGCGGGAGGGCCGGGGACTCCTACGAGCAGTACTTC.

This sequence joins TRBV28 and TRBJ2-7; D not certain. The length of the CDR3 is 15 residues. The V and J ends lost 5 bases and 0 bases respectively, with 14 bases between them. From germline, CDR1 is MDHEN and CDR2 SYDVKM. CDR3 bases: TGTGCCAGCAGTCCCATCGATGCGAGCTCCTACGAGCAGTACTTC. Translated: CASSPIDASSYEQYF.

The rearrangement joins TRBV7-3 to TRBJ2-7; 11 bases are a match to TRBD1. Germline V lookup: CDR1 SGHTA, CDR2 FQGTGA. This CDR3 has 15 amino acids. With V trimmed by 5 bases and J by 2 bases, 5 bases remained unmatched. The CDR3 DNA follows: TGTGCCAGCAGCCTATCGGGACAGGGGGCCTACGAGCAGTACTTC. Amino acids: CASSLSGQGAYEQYF.

This clonotype was recorded many times. The CDR3 DNA sequence: TGTGCCAGCAGGACGGGACTAGCAGCAGATACGCAGTATTTT. This encodes CASRTGLAADTQYF. The chain is built from TRBV28 and TRBJ2-3, with 9 bases aligning to TRBD2. V lost 6 bases to trimming and J lost 4 bases; unmatched junction nucleotides: 5. The CDR3 sequence is 14 residues long. Looked up from germline, CDR1 is MDHEN and CDR2 is SYDVKM. The full variable domain, rest sourced from reference TRBV28 and TRBJ2-3, is DVKVTQSSRYLVKRTGEKVFLECVQDMDHENMFWYRQDPGLGLRLIYFSYDVKMKEKGDIPEGYSVSREKKERFSLILESASTNQTSMYLCASRTGLAADTQYFGPGTRLTVL.

This clonotype was counted many times. The genes are TRBV24-1 and TRBJ2-7, with TRBD1 matching over 10 bases. The CDR3 loop spans 14 amino acids. Germline CDR1 is KGHDR and CDR2 is SFDVKD. V trimming: 5 bases; J trimming: 3 bases; junction bases outside the gene matches: 3. This chain's CDR3 is CATSAGTGVYEQYF. The CDR3 DNA sequence: TGTGCCACCAGTGCCGGGACAGGGGTCTACGAGCAGTACTTC.

A remark on this clonotype: Possible read error: a much larger clone is one base away. The chain employs TRBV18 and TRBJ1-2; 8 nucleotides align to TRBD1. The CDR3 is made up of 15 amino acids. Germline CDR1 is KGHSH and CDR2 is LQKENI. CDR3 region: CAGSPTGQANYGYTF. CDR3 nucleotide sequence: TGTGCCGGCTCACCGACGGGACAGGCGAACTATGGCTACACCTTC. Complete variable domain (other parts from reference TRBV18 and TRBJ1-2): NAGVMQNPRHLVRRRGQEARLRCSPMKGHSHVYWYRQLPEEGLKFMVYLQKENIIDESGMPKERFSAEFPKEGPSILRIQQVVRGDSAAYFCAGSPTGQANYGYTFGSGTRLTVV.

This clonotype turned up a few times. This sequence joins TRBV28 and TRBJ1-5; no clear D. Germline V gene data show CDR1 as MDHEN and CDR2 as SYDVKM. V was pared by 5 bases and J by 0 bases, with 8 bases between. This CDR3 is built from 14 residues. The chain's CDR3 is CASSPPPSNQPQHF. Here the CDR3 DNA reads TGTGCCAGCAGTCCGCCCCCTAGCAATCAGCCCCAGCATTTT.

The CDR3 spells CASSQGGAKGYEQYF. The CDR3 DNA follows: TGTGCCAGCAGCCAAGGAGGGGCCAAGGGTTACGAGCAGTACTTC. The chain joins TRBV3-1 to TRBJ2-7; D possibly matches TRBD1 or TRBD2 (5 bases each). Germline V gene sequence: CDR1 LGHDT, CDR2 YNNKEL (reference sequence). Trimming removed 1 base at V and 4 bases at J, with 14 bases between. This CDR3 is 15 amino acids long.

CDR3 residues: CASRVARTTGGNNYGYTF. Written as DNA, the CDR3 is TGTGCCAGCAGGGTTGCCCGGACGACAGGGGGTAACAACTATGGCTACACCTTC. V is TRBV6-4 and J is TRBJ1-2; TRBD1 matches at 9 bases. Trimming removed 6 bases from V and 2 bases from J; junction bases left unmatched: 16. The CDR3 has 18 amino acids. Germline V lookup: CDR1 MRHNA, CDR2 SNTAGT.